The clone carrying this T cell receptor (beta chain) was recorded at least ten times. Per the study methods: Quantification of nucleated cells was approximated via reference gene primer amplification. The protocol was immunoSEQ multiplex PCR, while the TCRdb copy is restricted to in-frame clones and leaves out a portion. V and J calls and clone size are given by that table; D and trimming were obtained from the DNA. The table shows under 250,000 clones, with around four fifths occurring only once. Germline V gives CDR1 SQVTM, CDR2 ANQGSEA. The CDR3 runs to 12 residues. J gave up 7 bases and V 7 bases, and 3 bases lay outside the gene matches. These data are taken from a study of blood T cell repertoires in COVID-19.

The material sequenced was PBMCs or T cells enriched from blood (not recorded which). This rearrangement joins TRBV29-1 to TRBJ1-4, with TRBD1 identical over 10 bases. This clonotype was sampled from a woman between 50 and 59 years old who had been exposed to COVID-19. The CDR3, as DNA: TGCAGCGGAGGGACAGGGGCTGAAAAACTGTTTTTT. Its translation is CSGGTGAEKLFF.